These T cell receptor beta chains were read from a single sample in a study of T cell responses to AZD1222 COVID-19 vaccine. The repertoire was sequenced with immunoSEQ multiplex PCR; TCRdb's copy has only in-frame clones and lacks some. The sample comprises 150,000 to 200,000 clones, roughly 94% of which are singletons, and roughly 4.6% rests with the top ten. The input for sequencing was peripheral blood, taken 28 days after the second AZD1222 dose. The receptors stem from an adult who received the AZD1222 COVID-19 vaccine. Each CDR3 is given with its conserved first and last residue. D genes are given only for firm matches. Rows give clone size only sometimes, using once, few, many, or a class for an expanded clone.

NA,NA,TRBV4-2,TRBJ2-1,CASSQDLGYNEQFF,TGTGCCAGCAGCCAAGATCTGGGATACAATGAGCAGTTCTTC
NA,once,TRBV7-9,TRBJ2-1,CAIPLSYNEQFF,TGTGCAATTCCTCTCTCCTACAATGAGCAGTTCTTC
NA,NA,TRBV2,TRBJ2-1,CASGARVGVGVHEQFF,TGTGCCAGCGGAGCCCGAGTGGGGGTGGGGGTCCATGAGCAGTTCTTC
TRBD1,NA,TRBV12-5,TRBJ1-2,CASGYFPGGGYTF,TGTGCTAGTGGTTATTTCCCAGGGGGTGGCTACACCTTC
NA,NA,TRBV2,TRBJ2-1,CASSPEQYNEQFF,TGTGCCAGCAGCCCCGAACAGTACAATGAGCAGTTCTTC
NA,NA,TRBV30,TRBJ1-4,CAWSVGGGNEKLFF,TGTGCCTGGAGTGTAGGAGGTGGGAATGAAAAACTGTTTTTT
NA,NA,TRBV6-5,TRBJ1-1,CASSFGLSEAFF,TGTGCCAGCAGCTTCGGGTTGTCTGAAGCTTTCTTT
TRBD1,NA,TRBV5-1,TRBJ2-5,CASSLRDRELPRGPETQYF,TGCGCCAGCAGCTTACGGGACAGAGAATTACCGAGGGGCCCAGAGACCCAGTACTTC
NA,NA,TRBV2,TRBJ1-4,CASFSRPNEKLFF,TGTGCCAGCTTTTCCAGGCCAAATGAAAAACTGTTTTTT
NA,NA,TRBV5-1,TRBJ1-1,CASSLDSLGTEAFF,TGCGCCAGCAGCTTGGACAGCCTGGGCACTGAAGCTTTCTTT
NA,NA,TRBV27,TRBJ1-1,CASSPGGSNTEAFF,TGTGCCAGCAGTCCCGGAGGATCCAACACTGAAGCTTTCTTT
TRBD1,NA,TRBV3-1/TRBV3-2,TRBJ1-1,CASRRTGIMNTEAFF,TGTGCCAGCAGACGGACAGGGATTATGAACACTGAAGCTTTCTTT